These 26 T cell receptor beta chains were all obtained from the same sample, sequenced in a study of OX40 agonist ivuxolimab in advanced cancers. Library preparation employed the immunoSEQ multiplex PCR assay. TCRdb obtained this table from immuneACCESS and retained in-frame rearrangements with V and J assigned. These tables miss some clones; where compared with another copy, unresolved V genes account for less than half of the shortfall, and the remainder is unexplained. Within this sample are about 17,000 clones, with approximately 78% of them counted one time only. The ten largest clones take up over 25% of the sample. Specimen: CD4+ or CD8+ T cells sorted from blood, collected in a trial of the OX40 agonist ivuxolimab. These receptors came from an adult with an advanced solid tumor such as melanoma, head and neck, liver or kidney cancer.

The CDR3 protein is CASKVGGNEQYF. CDR3 nucleotides: TGCGCCAGCAAAGTAGGGGGAAACGAGCAGTACTTC. The gene calls are TRBV5-1 and TRBJ2-7; TRBD1 is a possible D gene (6 bases). This CDR3 has 12 residues. Trimming removed 6 bases at V and 5 bases at J, with 12 bases between. Germline V gene data show CDR1 as SGHRS and CDR2 as YFSETQ.

Sample share makes this clone medium-sized. The chain couples TRBV6-5 to TRBJ1-2; D is ambiguous. The CDR3 totals 13 residues. In germline, CDR1 is MNHEY, CDR2 SVGAGI. With 7 bases removed from V and 3 bases from J, the gap between germline ends came to 12 bases. The CDR3 loop is CASKEWLDYGYTF. CDR3 nucleotide sequence: TGTGCCAGCAAAGAATGGCTGGACTATGGCTACACCTTC.

V usage is TRBV11-2 and J usage is TRBJ1-2; 9 positions agree with TRBD1. This CDR3 has 15 amino acids. CDR1 is SGHAT and CDR2 is FQNNGV in the germline V gene. Germline trimming cut 6 bases from V and 4 bases from J; bases unmatched to any gene: 9. CDR3 region: CASSSTGGGFYGYTF. CDR3 DNA sequence: TGTGCCAGCAGTTCTACAGGGGGCGGCTTCTATGGCTACACCTTC.

The CDR3 here is CASSLGLARTETQYF. CDR3 nucleotide sequence: TGTGCCAGCAGCCTGGGACTAGCGAGGACGGAGACCCAGTACTTC. The chain recombines TRBV9 with TRBJ2-5; 10 nucleotides align to TRBD2. This CDR3 region has 15 residues. The J segment lost 5 bases and the V segment lost 4 bases, leaving 8 bases of the junction unmatched. The V gene's germline CDR1 is SGDLS and CDR2 YYNGEE.

The chain is built from TRBV7-6 and TRBJ2-3, with D perhaps given as TRBD1 or TRBD2 (5 bases each). CDR3 length: 16 amino acids. In germline, CDR1 is SGHVS, CDR2 FNYEAQ. V was cut by 1 base and J by 5 bases, with 16 bases left in between. The CDR3 bases are TGTGCCAGCAGCTTAGATGGGGACCGAGAGCGAGATACGCAGTATTTT. Translating it yields CASSLDGDRERDTQYF.

This clone was seen just once. The chain joins TRBV9 to TRBJ2-7; 10 bases are a match to TRBD2. The CDR3 runs 16 residues. V shed 0 bases and J 3 bases; nucleotides not matched to a gene: 6. Germline CDR1 and CDR2: SGDLS and YYNGEE. The CDR3 DNA reads TGTGCCAGCAGCGTAGGTCTAGCGGGAGTTAACTACGAGCAGTACTTC. The encoded protein is CASSVGLAGVNYEQYF.

This chain connects TRBV7-8 to TRBJ2-7; a possible D gene is TRBD1 (6 bases). Trimming shortened V by 5 bases and J by 2 bases, and 28 bases separated the two germline ends. The CDR3 has 19 amino acids. The germline gives CDR1 SGHVS, CDR2 FQNEAQ. The CDR3 coding sequence is TGTGCCAGCAGCAATCCAGGGGATTTGATGGGTTGGGGCACCTACGAGCAGTACTTC. This sequence encodes CASSNPGDLMGWGTYEQYF. The whole variable domain, filled in from reference TRBV7-8 and TRBJ2-7, reads GAGVSQSPRYKVAKRGQDVALRCDPISGHVSLFWYQQALGQGPEFLTYFQNEAQLDKSGLPSDRFFAERPEGSVSTLKIQRTQQEDSAVYLCASSNPGDLMGWGTYEQYFGPGTRLTVT.

V usage is TRBV5-6 and J usage is TRBJ2-1; TRBD2 matches at 16 bases. The germline V gene encodes CDR1 SGHDT and CDR2 YYEEEE. The CDR3 spans 16 residues. The V segment lost 5 bases and the J segment 4 bases; nucleotides outside the gene matches: 3. CDR3 in DNA: TGTGCCAGCAGTCTGGGACTAGCGGGGGGGTACAATGAGCAGTTCTTC. Translation gives CASSLGLAGGYNEQFF.

The chain combines TRBV18 with TRBJ2-7; D is uncertain. Germline V CDR1 and CDR2: KGHSH, LQKENI. Trimming took off 3 bases at V and 4 bases at J, with 10 bases between the two ends. The CDR3 loop spans 13 amino acids. In nucleotides, the CDR3 is TGTGCCAGCTCACCGGTAGAGCGATACGAGCAGTACTTC. It is translated as CASSPVERYEQYF.

This clone has more than one count but fewer than ten. The chain employs TRBV20-1 and TRBJ1-1; D unclear. The V end was cut by 6 bases, the J end by 5 bases, with 10 bases between. The germline gives CDR1 DFQATT, CDR2 SNEGSKA (reference sequence). This CDR3 region has 11 residues. The CDR3 bases are TGCAGTGCCTTGTATGGGACTGAAGCTTTCTTT. Residues: CSALYGTEAFF.

This clone was observed a few times. V usage is TRBV7-9 and J usage is TRBJ2-3; tentative D call: TRBD1 (5 bases). Deletions cut 1 base from V and 2 bases from J, with 16 bases between. This CDR3 spans 17 amino acids. The germline V gene has CDR1 SEHNR and CDR2 FQNEAQ (reference sequence). The CDR3 reads CASSLGLGHASTDTQYF. The CDR3 coding sequence is TGTGCCAGCAGCTTAGGCTTAGGACATGCTTCCACAGATACGCAGTATTTT.

The rearrangement uses TRBV5-6 and TRBJ2-7; D might be TRBD1 or TRBD2, each matching 5 bases. Trimming left V 0 bases short and J 7 bases short, with 8 bases between. From germline, CDR1 is SGHDT and CDR2 YYEEEE. CDR3 length equals 12 residues. Here the CDR3 reads CASSLEWGEQYF. DNA of the CDR3: TGTGCCAGCAGCTTGGAGTGGGGGGAGCAGTACTTC.

The rearrangement uses TRBV25-1 and TRBJ1-1; D ambiguous. The V gene's germline CDR1 is MGHDK and CDR2 SYGVNS. The CDR3 sequence is 12 residues long. V lost 1 base, J lost 3 bases, and 3 bases lay in between. CDR3 protein: CASSESYTEAFF. The CDR3 DNA follows: TGTGCCAGCAGTGAATCTTACACTGAAGCTTTCTTT. The whole variable domain, filled in from reference TRBV25-1 and TRBJ1-1, reads EADIYQTPRYLVIGTGKKITLECSQTMGHDKMYWYQQDPGMELHLIHYSYGVNSTEKGDLSSESTVSRIRTEHFPLTLESARPSHTSQYLCASSESYTEAFFGQGTRLTVV.

The chain links TRBV21-1 to TRBJ2-7; whether TRBD1, the table's D call, matches the DNA was not checked. TRBV21-1 is deemed a pseudogene. CDR3 length equals 15 residues. The chain's CDR3 is CASSKEDRGSYEQYF. CDR3 sequence (DNA): TGTGCCAGCAGCAAAGAAGACAGGGGATCCTACGAGCAGTACTTC.

The V gene is TRBV27, the J gene TRBJ2-1; 9 nucleotides line up with TRBD1. V lost 4 bases, J lost 5 bases, and 6 bases stayed unmatched. The germline V gene has CDR1 MNHEY and CDR2 SMNVEV (reference sequence). This CDR3 comprises 15 residues. The CDR3 DNA is TGTGCCAGCAGTTACGGACAGGGGTCGGACAATGAGCAGTTCTTC. As protein: CASSYGQGSDNEQFF.

In this sample, this clone turned up a few times. The chain's CDR3 is CASSIGQRNTEAFF. In DNA form, the CDR3 reads TGTGCCAGCAGTATCGGACAGAGGAACACTGAAGCTTTCTTT. The chain recombines TRBV27 with TRBJ1-1; perhaps TRBD1 as D (6 bases). There are 14 residues in the CDR3. Germline loops: CDR1 MNHEY, CDR2 SMNVEV (reference sequence). Trimming left V 5 bases short and J 1 base short, with 11 bases between.

The chain joins TRBV5-1 to TRBJ1-1; D is possibly TRBD1 (6 bases). This CDR3 region has 14 residues. Germline CDR1 and CDR2: SGHRS and YFSETQ. V gave up 4 bases and J gave up 8 bases, with 18 bases separating them. The CDR3 sequence is CASSPIGRTVEAFF. The CDR3 DNA sequence: TGCGCCAGCAGCCCCATTGGACGGACAGTCGAAGCTTTCTTT.

DNA of the CDR3: TGTGCCAGCAGTTTAGAAGGTGGCTACGAGCAGTACTTC. Translation: CASSLEGGYEQYF. The genes are TRBV28 and TRBJ2-7; D is unclear. The CDR3 loop spans 13 amino acids. Per the germline V gene, CDR1 is MDHEN and CDR2 is SYDVKM. Trimming removed 2 bases from V and 3 bases from J, with 8 bases in between.

CDR3 sequence: CASSLFGGFNTEAFF. Written as DNA, the CDR3 is TGTGCCAGCAGTCTATTCGGAGGGTTTAACACTGAAGCTTTCTTT. The V and J genes are TRBV28 and TRBJ1-1; no clear D gene. The CDR3 extends over 15 amino acids. Germline V gives CDR1 MDHEN, CDR2 SYDVKM. Trimming stripped 5 bases from V and 2 bases from J, with 15 bases between.

V usage is TRBV2 and J usage is TRBJ2-3, with TRBD2 matching 12 bases. With 5 bases clipped from V and 4 bases from J, the junction kept 13 bases outside the gene matches. Germline lookup yields CDR1 SNHLY and CDR2 FYNNEI. The CDR3 contains 18 residues. The DNA of the CDR3 is TGTGCCAGCAGTTGGCATCTAGCGGGGGGGCTTTTGTCAGATACGCAGTATTTT. Amino acid sequence: CASSWHLAGGLLSDTQYF.

This clone was observed once. The chain carries TRBV27 and TRBJ2-7; D is unresolved. V was clipped by 5 bases and J by 2 bases, with 22 bases between them. The CDR3 contains 17 residues. Germline loops: CDR1 MNHEY, CDR2 SMNVEV (reference sequence). The CDR3 DNA is TGTGCCAGCAGTAAAATTTCCTACGGGCAGGAGACCTACGAGCAGTACTTC. This gives the protein CASSKISYGQETYEQYF.

The chain joins TRBV28 to TRBJ2-5; weak D call: TRBD2 (6 bases). CDR1 is MDHEN and CDR2 is SYDVKM in the germline V gene. The CDR3 consists of 14 residues. Deletions cut 4 bases from V and 4 bases from J, with 13 bases between. The DNA of the CDR3 is TGTGCCAGCAGTTGGAGGGCCGTTCTAGAGACCCAGTACTTC. This sequence encodes CASSWRAVLETQYF.

A word on this clone: A much larger clonotype is one base distant, so this may be a read error. The J gene is TRBJ2-1, the V gene TRBV5-1; 8 nucleotides line up with TRBD1. The V gene end was trimmed by 1 base and the J gene end by 2 bases; junction bases not matched to a gene: 5. The CDR3 covers 16 residues. Germline-derived CDR1 and CDR2 are SGHRS and YFSETQ. The CDR3, as DNA: TGCGCCAGCAGCTTGTCCCCACAGGGGGCCTACAATGAGCAGTTCTTC. Translating it yields CASSLSPQGAYNEQFF.

The V call is TRBV10-3, the J call TRBJ2-1; 11 bases map to TRBD2. The J segment lost 0 bases and the V segment lost 0 bases, leaving 4 bases of the junction unmatched. There are 18 residues in the CDR3. Germline assignment: CDR1 ENHRY and CDR2 SYGVKD. The CDR3 here is CAISESRLAGSSYNEQFF. DNA of the CDR3: TGTGCCATCAGTGAGTCAAGACTAGCGGGGAGCTCCTACAATGAGCAGTTCTTC.

This clone was observed once. The chain couples TRBV6-5 to TRBJ2-7; weak D call: TRBD1 (5 bases). Germline V lookup: CDR1 MNHEY, CDR2 SVGAGI. CDR3 length: 12 amino acids. Trimming took off 4 bases at V and 9 bases at J, with 13 bases between the two ends. The chain's CDR3 is CASSWGLGGQYF. In DNA form, the CDR3 reads TGTGCCAGCAGTTGGGGCCTCGGTGGGCAGTACTTC.

This rearrangement joins TRBV9 to TRBJ2-3; possible D gene TRBD2, 7 bases. Trimming took off 7 bases at V and 5 bases at J, with 17 bases between the two ends. Germline CDR1 reads SGDLS; CDR2 reads YYNGEE. This CDR3 spans 14 amino acids. The CDR3 region has the DNA TGTGCCAGCGAGAGGGGGGGCGAGGGAGATACGCAGTATTTT. It yields the protein CASERGGEGDTQYF.